These 23 T cell receptor beta chains originate from one sample sequenced in a study of T cell repertoires in cytomegalovirus infection. TCRdb ran MiXCR on the reads and lists one entry per CDR3 protein. This sample has 400,000 to 550,000 distinct CDR3 sequences, with approximately 10% found just once. The sequenced material came from PBMCs. The receptor source for this set is a human donor in good health (CMV status not recorded). Some clones in this sample may be carry-over from other donors' samples.

This clonotype was seen more than once but under ten times. The V call is TRBV19, the J call TRBJ2-2; D unresolved. The V end lost 8 bases, the J end lost 8 bases, and 9 bases lay between the germline ends. The germline V gene has CDR1 LNHDA and CDR2 SQIVND (reference sequence). The CDR3 runs to 11 residues. The DNA for the CDR3 is TGTGCCAGTTCGACATCTGGGGAGCTGTTTTTT. Protein: CASSTSGELFF.

Ten or more counts support this clonotype. The chain joins TRBV7-9 to TRBJ2-5; a weak D match, TRBD2 (5 bases). CDR3 length: 14 amino acids. Per the germline V gene, CDR1 is SEHNR and CDR2 is FQNEAQ (reference sequence). V lost 5 bases and J lost 2, with 12 bases in between. This CDR3 reads CASSPSEAQETQYF. DNA of the CDR3: TGTGCCAGCAGCCCCTCGGAGGCGCAAGAGACCCAGTACTTC.

The CDR3 spells CASSDRSPPQYF. The CDR3 DNA reads as TGTGCCAGCAGTGATCGGAGTCCACCCCAGTACTTC. The chain uses TRBV2 and TRBJ2-5; D remains unclear. The CDR3 has 12 amino acids. The V gene lost 3 bases and the J gene lost 9 bases, with 11 bases spanning the gap. Germline lookup yields CDR1 SNHLY and CDR2 FYNNEI.

This clonotype has a count of ten or more. The chain employs TRBV7-9 and TRBJ2-1; 9 bases agree with TRBD2. This CDR3 is built from 16 residues. Germline lookup yields CDR1 SEHNR and CDR2 FQNEAQ (reference sequence). The junction had 11 bases not matched to a gene; V was cut back by 7 bases and J by 4 bases. CDR3 sequence reads: CASTPGAGGEYNEQFF. In nucleotides, the CDR3 is TGTGCCAGCACCCCGGGAGCGGGGGGAGAGTACAATGAGCAGTTCTTC.

This clonotype occurred many times. The chain couples TRBV25-1 to TRBJ2-3, with D tentatively TRBD1 (6 bases). V lost 4 bases to trimming and J lost 3 bases, with 17 bases between them. Germline values: CDR1 MGHDK, CDR2 SYGVNS. The CDR3 contains 16 residues. CDR3 nucleotides: TGTGCCAGCAGTGTGGGGGCTGGATGGGGAACAGATACGCAGTATTTT. This codes for CASSVGAGWGTDTQYF.

Many counts were recorded for this clonotype. The J gene is TRBJ2-6, the V gene TRBV28; possibly TRBD1 or TRBD2 for D (5 bases each). The CDR3 has 19 amino acids. V was shortened by 6 bases and J by 0 bases, with 21 bases between the two germline ends. Germline V gives CDR1 MDHEN, CDR2 SYDVKM. CDR3 region: CASSGAGTPEASGANVLTF. Here the CDR3 DNA reads TGTGCCAGCAGCGGTGCCGGGACCCCGGAAGCCTCTGGGGCCAACGTCCTGACTTTC.

The rearrangement joins TRBV6-5 to TRBJ2-7, with 7 bases identical to TRBD2. CDR1 and CDR2 (germline): MNHEY, SVGAGI. V was pared by 6 bases and J by 3 bases, with 20 bases of the junction left unmatched. This CDR3 comprises 18 residues. The CDR3 loop reads CASSPGVAGLLLGYEQYF. In DNA form, the CDR3 reads TGTGCCAGCAGCCCCGGGGTAGCGGGCCTATTATTGGGCTACGAGCAGTACTTC.

This clonotype was detected many times. This chain joins TRBV12-3 or TRBV12-4 and TRBJ2-5; either TRBD1 or TRBD2 may supply D (6 bases each). The V and J ends lost 5 bases and 6 bases respectively, with 10 bases between them. This CDR3 comprises 12 residues. The CDR3 sequence: CASSRGGQTQYF. The CDR3 region has the DNA TGTGCCAGCAGTCGAGGGGGGCAGACCCAGTACTTC.

This clonotype was recorded at least ten times. The V gene is TRBV12-3 or TRBV12-4, the J gene TRBJ2-1; 9 bases are a match to TRBD2. CDR3 size: 15 residues. With 6 bases clipped from V and 1 base from J, the junction kept 4 bases outside the gene matches. The CDR3 DNA reads as TGTGCCAGCAGGAAAACTAGCGGGTCCTACAATGAGCAGTTCTTC. It encodes CASRKTSGSYNEQFF.

This clonotype was observed a few times. This sequence joins TRBV20-1 and TRBJ2-2; 12 bases line up with TRBD2. Losses at the gene ends were 6 bases for V and 5 bases for J; bases not matched to a gene: 7. The CDR3 consists of 15 residues. Germline CDR1 reads DFQATT; CDR2 reads SNEGSKA (reference sequence). The CDR3 DNA is TGCAGTGCCTCTCGGACTAGCGGGACGACCGGGGAGCTGTTTTTT. As protein: CSASRTSGTTGELFF.

This clonotype was picked up a small number of times. The chain employs TRBV30 and TRBJ1-1; D is unclear. CDR1 and CDR2 (germline): GTSNPN, SVGIG (reference sequence). V lost 3 bases to trimming and J lost 4 bases, with 12 bases between them. The CDR3 length is 13 residues. For the CDR3, the DNA is TGTGCCTGGAGAGTGTGGGAGGGCACTGAAGCTTTCTTT. Translating gives CAWRVWEGTEAFF.

This clonotype was observed at least ten times. The V gene is TRBV7-8, the J gene TRBJ2-3; TRBD2 aligns across 14 bases. The germline V gene has CDR1 SGHVS and CDR2 FQNEAQ. The CDR3 is 19 amino acids. Germline trimming cut 5 bases from V and 4 bases from J; bases unmatched to any gene: 14. In DNA, the CDR3 is TGTGCCAGCAGCCTCAGGACTAGCGGGAGGAGAATGGCCCCAGATACGCAGTATTTT. It yields the protein CASSLRTSGRRMAPDTQYF. Combining the CDR3 with reference TRBV7-8 and TRBJ2-3 gives the whole variable domain GAGVSQSPRYKVAKRGQDVALRCDPISGHVSLFWYQQALGQGPEFLTYFQNEAQLDKSGLPSDRFFAERPEGSVSTLKIQRTQQEDSAVYLCASSLRTSGRRMAPDTQYFGPGTRLTVL.

This clonotype was seen repeatedly, ten times or more. The CDR3 bases are TGCGCCAGCAGCAGGGACAGGGAAGGAGAGACCCAGTACTTC. Its translation is CASSRDREGETQYF. This chain connects TRBV5-1 to TRBJ2-5; 9 bases match TRBD1. The CDR3 spans 14 residues. Germline-derived CDR1 and CDR2 are SGHRS and YFSETQ. V shed 4 bases and J 4 bases; nucleotides not matched to a gene: 5.

On this clonotype: A much larger clone differs from this one at a single base, so this may be a read error. The chain recombines TRBV6-1 with TRBJ2-7; possible D gene TRBD1, 6 bases. The length of the CDR3 is 14 residues. CDR1 is MNHNS, CDR2 SASEGT, per germline. CDR3 loop: CAGSPQGWSDEQYF. The CDR3 DNA sequence: TGTGCCGGCAGTCCACAGGGTTGGTCTGACGAGCAGTACTTC.

The chain carries TRBV10-2 and TRBJ2-7; 10 bases line up with TRBD2. This CDR3 comprises 15 residues. Germline V CDR1 and CDR2: WSHSY, SAAADI. The V gene end was trimmed by 4 bases and the J gene end by 0 bases; junction bases not matched to a gene: 3. This CDR3 reads CASSGGLAVSYEQYF. CDR3 DNA: TGCGCCAGCAGTGGTGGACTAGCGGTCTCCTACGAGCAGTACTTC.

This chain joins TRBV9 and TRBJ2-1; 8 bases fit TRBD2. CDR1 and CDR2 from the germline V gene are SGDLS and YYNGEE. The CDR3 extends over 15 amino acids. J gave up 3 bases and V 4 bases, and 6 bases lay outside the gene matches. The CDR3 reads CASSRAGEHYNEQFF. In DNA form, the CDR3 reads TGTGCCAGCAGCAGAGCGGGAGAACACTACAATGAGCAGTTCTTC. Filled out from reference TRBV9 and TRBJ2-1, the complete variable domain reads DSGVTQTPKHLITATGQRVTLRCSPRSGDLSVYWYQQSLDQGLQFLIQYYNGEERAKGNILERFSAQQFPDLHSELNLSSLELGDSALYFCASSRAGEHYNEQFFGPGTRLTVL.

This clonotype has a count of ten or more. J is TRBJ1-1 and V is TRBV7-9, with D hard to call. Germline CDR1 and CDR2: SEHNR and FQNEAQ (reference sequence). Trimming removed 1 base from V and 0 bases from J, with 6 bases in between. The CDR3 has 14 residues. CDR3 protein: CASSLDGVNTEAFF. The CDR3, as DNA: TGTGCCAGCAGCTTAGACGGGGTGAACACTGAAGCTTTCTTT.

This clonotype was seen a few times. The gene calls are TRBV11-2 and TRBJ2-7; D is perhaps TRBD1 or TRBD2 (5 bases each). Trimming took 0 bases from V and 2 from J, leaving 11 bases between them. This CDR3 is built from 15 residues. The germline V gene has CDR1 SGHAT and CDR2 FQNNGV. CDR3 bases: TGTGCCAGCAGCTTAGAAGGGACGGACCCCTACGAGCAGTACTTC. Translation gives CASSLEGTDPYEQYF. Full variable domain (remainder filled in from reference TRBV11-2 and TRBJ2-7): EAGVAQSPRYKIIEKRQSVAFWCNPISGHATLYWYQQILGQGPKLLIQFQNNGVVDDSQLPKDRFSAERLKGVDSTLKIQPAKLEDSAVYLCASSLEGTDPYEQYFGPGTRLTVT.

This clonotype showed up many times. CDR3: CASSYSQAPGTGNTIYF. The CDR3 nucleotides are TGTGCCAGCAGTTACTCCCAGGCGCCGGGTACTGGAAACACCATATATTTT. The genes are TRBV6-2 or TRBV6-3 and TRBJ1-3, with unresolved D. The germline CDR1 and CDR2 sequences are MNHEY and SVGEGT. Trimming took 0 bases from V and 2 from J, leaving 14 bases between them. CDR3 length equals 17 residues.

The J gene is TRBJ2-1, the V gene TRBV30; D may be TRBD2 (5 bases). The length of the CDR3 is 14 residues. Trimming cost V 5 bases and J 2 bases, with 13 bases left between them. CDR1 is GTSNPN and CDR2 is SVGIG in the germline V gene (reference sequence). The CDR3 bases are TGTGCCTGGGGGAGAAGCAGAACCTACAATGAGCAGTTCTTC. Translation gives CAWGRSRTYNEQFF.

This clonotype was detected many times. The chain carries TRBV28 and TRBJ2-1, with D maybe TRBD2 (6 bases). Between the trimmed V and J ends, which lost 5 bases and 3 bases, there was a span of 17 bases. The CDR3 has 16 amino acids. CDR1 and CDR2 (germline): MDHEN, SYDVKM. CDR3 loop: CASSHFRDSHYNEQFF. In DNA form, the CDR3 reads TGTGCCAGCAGTCACTTCCGGGACTCTCACTACAATGAGCAGTTCTTC.

This clonotype was picked up many times. V gene TRBV7-3 combines with J gene TRBJ2-7; 9 bases fit TRBD2. Looked up from germline, CDR1 is SGHTA and CDR2 is FQGTGA. Unmatched junction bases numbered 2, after V lost 0 bases and J lost 2 bases. The CDR3 contains 15 residues. The CDR3 region has the DNA TGTGCCAGCAGCTTAACGCCTAGCGGGGCCTACGAGCAGTACTTC. Its protein product is CASSLTPSGAYEQYF.

In its sample, this clonotype was seen many times. The chain employs TRBV6-1 and TRBJ2-2; TRBD1 agrees at 9 bases. CDR1 and CDR2 (germline): MNHNS, SASEGT. J was trimmed by 4 bases and V by 8 bases; bases with no gene match: 8. CDR3 length: 15 amino acids. The CDR3 sequence is CASSTGGAGTGELFF. In DNA form, the CDR3 reads TGTGCCAGCTCCACAGGGGGCGCGGGCACCGGGGAGCTGTTTTTT.